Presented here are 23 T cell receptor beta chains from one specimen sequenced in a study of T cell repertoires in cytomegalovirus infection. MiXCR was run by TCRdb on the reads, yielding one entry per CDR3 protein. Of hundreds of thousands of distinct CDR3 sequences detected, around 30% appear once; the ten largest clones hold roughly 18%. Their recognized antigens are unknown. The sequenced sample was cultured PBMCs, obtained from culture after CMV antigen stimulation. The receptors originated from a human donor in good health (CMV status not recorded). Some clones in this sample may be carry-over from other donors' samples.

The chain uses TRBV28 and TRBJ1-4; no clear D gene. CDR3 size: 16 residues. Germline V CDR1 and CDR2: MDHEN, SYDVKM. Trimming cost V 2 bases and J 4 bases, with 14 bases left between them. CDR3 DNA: TGTGCCAGCAGTTTAGGGCGGACCCCATTTAATGAAAAACTGTTTTTT. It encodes CASSLGRTPFNEKLFF. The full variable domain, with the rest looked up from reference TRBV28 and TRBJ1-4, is DVKVTQSSRYLVKRTGEKVFLECVQDMDHENMFWYRQDPGLGLRLIYFSYDVKMKEKGDIPEGYSVSREKKERFSLILESASTNQTSMYLCASSLGRTPFNEKLFFGSGTQLSVL.

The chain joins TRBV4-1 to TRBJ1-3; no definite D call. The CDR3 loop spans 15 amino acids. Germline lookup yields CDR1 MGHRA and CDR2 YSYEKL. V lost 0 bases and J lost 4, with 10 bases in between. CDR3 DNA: TGCGCCAGCAGCCAAGATTGGGTCGTAGGAAACACCATATATTTT. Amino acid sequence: CASSQDWVVGNTIYF.

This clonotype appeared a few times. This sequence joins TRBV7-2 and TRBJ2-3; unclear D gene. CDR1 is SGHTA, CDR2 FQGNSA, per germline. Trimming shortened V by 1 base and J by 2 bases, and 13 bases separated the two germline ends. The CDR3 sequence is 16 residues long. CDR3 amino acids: CASSLGTLGFTDTQYF. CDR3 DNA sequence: TGTGCCAGCAGCTTAGGCACCTTGGGGTTCACAGATACGCAGTATTTT.

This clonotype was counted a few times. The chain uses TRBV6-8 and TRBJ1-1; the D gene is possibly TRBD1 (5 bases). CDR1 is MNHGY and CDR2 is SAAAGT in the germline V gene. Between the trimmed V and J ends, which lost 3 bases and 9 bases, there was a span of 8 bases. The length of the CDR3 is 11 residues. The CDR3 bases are TGTGCCAGCAGTTATGGGGGAAAAGCTTTCTTT. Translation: CASSYGGKAFF.

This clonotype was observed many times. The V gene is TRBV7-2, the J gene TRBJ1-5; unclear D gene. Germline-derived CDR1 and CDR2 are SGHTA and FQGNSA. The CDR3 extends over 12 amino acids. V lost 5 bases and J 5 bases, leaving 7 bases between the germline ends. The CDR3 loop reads CASSQTDQPQHF. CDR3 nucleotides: TGTGCCAGCAGCCAAACCGATCAGCCCCAGCATTTT.

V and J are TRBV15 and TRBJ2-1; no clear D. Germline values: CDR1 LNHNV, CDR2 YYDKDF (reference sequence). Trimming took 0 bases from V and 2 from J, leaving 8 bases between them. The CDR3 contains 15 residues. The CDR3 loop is CATSRDRLTYNEQFF. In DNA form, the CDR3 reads TGTGCCACCAGCAGAGATAGGCTGACCTACAATGAGCAGTTCTTC.

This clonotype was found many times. DNA of the CDR3: TGTGCCAGCAGCCTCTACACGAACACTGAAGCTTTCTTT. Its translation is CASSLYTNTEAFF. V usage is TRBV7-2 and J usage is TRBJ1-1, with D hard to call. Germline CDR1 and CDR2: SGHTA and FQGNSA. The V end lost 5 bases, the J end lost 1 base, and 8 bases lay between the germline ends. The CDR3 has 13 residues. Together with reference TRBV7-2 and TRBJ1-1, the CDR3 gives the full variable domain: GAGVSQSPSNKVTEKGKDVELRCDPISGHTALYWYRQSLGQGLEFLIYFQGNSAPDKSGLPSDRFSAERTGGSVSTLTIQRTQQEDSAVYLCASSLYTNTEAFFGQGTRLTVV.

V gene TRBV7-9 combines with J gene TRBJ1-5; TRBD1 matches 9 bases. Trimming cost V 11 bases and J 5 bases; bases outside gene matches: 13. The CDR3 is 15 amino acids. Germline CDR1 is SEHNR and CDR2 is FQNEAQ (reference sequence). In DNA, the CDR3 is TGTGCCGGGGGGGTCGGGACAGGGATGGATCAGCCCCAGCATTTT. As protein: CAGGVGTGMDQPQHF. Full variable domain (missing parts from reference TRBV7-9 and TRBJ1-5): DTGVSQNPRHKITKRGQNVTFRCDPISEHNRLYWYRQTLGQGPEFLTYFQNEAQLEKSRLLSDRFSAERPKGSFSTLEIQRTEQGDSAMYLCAGGVGTGMDQPQHFGDGTRLSIL.

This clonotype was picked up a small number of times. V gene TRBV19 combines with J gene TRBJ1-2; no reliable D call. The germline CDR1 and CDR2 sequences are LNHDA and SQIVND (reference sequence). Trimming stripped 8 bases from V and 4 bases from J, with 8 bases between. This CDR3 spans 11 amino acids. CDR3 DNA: TGTGCCAGTGGACCGGGCTATGGCTACACCTTC. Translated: CASGPGYGYTF. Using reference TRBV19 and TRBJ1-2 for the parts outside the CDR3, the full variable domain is DGGITQSPKYLFRKEGQNVTLSCEQNLNHDAMYWYRQDPGQGLRLIYYSQIVNDFQKGDIAEGYSVSREKKESFPLTVTSAQKNPTAFYLCASGPGYGYTFGSGTRLTVV.

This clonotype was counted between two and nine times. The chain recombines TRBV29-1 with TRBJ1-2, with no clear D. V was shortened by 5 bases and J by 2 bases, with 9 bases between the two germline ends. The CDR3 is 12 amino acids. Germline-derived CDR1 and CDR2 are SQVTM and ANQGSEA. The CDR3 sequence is CSVIEPNYGYTF. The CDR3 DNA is TGCAGCGTTATCGAGCCAAACTATGGCTACACCTTC.

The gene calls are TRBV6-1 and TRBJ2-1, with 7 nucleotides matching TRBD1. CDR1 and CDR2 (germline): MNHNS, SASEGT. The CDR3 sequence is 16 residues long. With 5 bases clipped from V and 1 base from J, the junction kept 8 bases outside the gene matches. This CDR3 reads CASSTIDRVSYNEQFF. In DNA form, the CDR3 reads TGTGCCAGCAGTACCATCGACAGGGTATCCTACAATGAGCAGTTCTTC.

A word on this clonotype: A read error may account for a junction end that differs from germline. The CDR3 sequence is CASSQAGTGSYEQYF. In nucleotides, the CDR3 is TGTGCCAGCAGCCAAGCCGGGACAGGGTCCTACGAGCAGTACTTC. The chain employs TRBV4-1 and TRBJ2-7, with 9 positions matching TRBD1. There are 15 residues in the CDR3. Germline CDR1 MGHRA, CDR2 YSYEKL.

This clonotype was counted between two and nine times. The CDR3 DNA is TGCGCCAGCAGCTTGGCCGAAACACTCGTATCCTACGAGCAGTACTTC. It encodes CASSLAETLVSYEQYF. The gene calls are TRBV5-1 and TRBJ2-7; D is uncertain. Per germline, CDR1 SGHRS and CDR2 YFSETQ. The CDR3 is 16 residues long. Trimming stripped 0 bases from V and 1 base from J, with 14 bases between.

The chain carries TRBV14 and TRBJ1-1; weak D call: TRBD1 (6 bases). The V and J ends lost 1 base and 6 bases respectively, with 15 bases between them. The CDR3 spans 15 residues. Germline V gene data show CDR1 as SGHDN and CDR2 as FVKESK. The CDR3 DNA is TGTGCCAGCAGCCAAGTAGGGGGTTGGTTCGCTGAAGCTTTCTTT. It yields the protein CASSQVGGWFAEAFF.

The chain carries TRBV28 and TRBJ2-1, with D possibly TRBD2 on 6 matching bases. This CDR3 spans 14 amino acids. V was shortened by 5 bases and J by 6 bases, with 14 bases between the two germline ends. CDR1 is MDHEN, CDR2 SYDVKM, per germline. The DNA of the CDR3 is TGTGCCAGCAGTCCCCGGGGACTTGCCAATGAGCAGTTCTTC. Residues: CASSPRGLANEQFF.

The CDR3 is CASSFTVVGQPQHF. The CDR3 DNA reads TGTGCCAGCAGCTTTACGGTGGTGGGTCAGCCCCAGCATTTT. V gene TRBV7-8 combines with J gene TRBJ1-5; no clear D gene. V was shortened by 3 bases and J by 6 bases, with 12 bases between the two germline ends. The CDR3 consists of 14 residues. The germline V gene encodes CDR1 SGHVS and CDR2 FQNEAQ.

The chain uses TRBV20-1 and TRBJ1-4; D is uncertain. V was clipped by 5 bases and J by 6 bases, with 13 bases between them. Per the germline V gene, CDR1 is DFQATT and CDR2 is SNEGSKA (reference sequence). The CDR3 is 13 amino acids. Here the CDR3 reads CSAYGDGHEKLFF. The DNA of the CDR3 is TGCAGTGCTTACGGCGACGGGCATGAAAAACTGTTTTTT.

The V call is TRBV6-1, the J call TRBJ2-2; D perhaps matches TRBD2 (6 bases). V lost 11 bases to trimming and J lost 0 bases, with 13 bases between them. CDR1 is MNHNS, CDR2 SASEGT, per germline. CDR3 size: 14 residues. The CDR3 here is CAGTRTTNTGELFF. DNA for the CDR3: TGTGCCGGAACGAGGACTACGAACACCGGGGAGCTGTTTTTT.

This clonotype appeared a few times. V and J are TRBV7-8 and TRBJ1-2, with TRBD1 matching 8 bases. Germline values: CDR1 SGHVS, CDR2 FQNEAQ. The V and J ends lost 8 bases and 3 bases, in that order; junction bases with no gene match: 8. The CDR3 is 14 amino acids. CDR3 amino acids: CASGQGREDYGYTF. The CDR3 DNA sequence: TGTGCCAGCGGACAGGGAAGGGAAGACTATGGCTACACCTTC.

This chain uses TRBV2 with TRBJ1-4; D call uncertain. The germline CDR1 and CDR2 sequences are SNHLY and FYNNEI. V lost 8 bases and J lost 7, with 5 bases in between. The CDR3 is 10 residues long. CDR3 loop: CASAGEKLFF. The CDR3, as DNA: TGTGCCAGCGCAGGTGAAAAACTGTTTTTT.

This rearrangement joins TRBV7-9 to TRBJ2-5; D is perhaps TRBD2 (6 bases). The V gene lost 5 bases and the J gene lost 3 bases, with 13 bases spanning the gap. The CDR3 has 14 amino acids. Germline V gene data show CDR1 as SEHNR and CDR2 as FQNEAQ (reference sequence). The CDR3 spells CASSRAGREETQYF. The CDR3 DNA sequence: TGTGCCAGCAGCCGAGCGGGTAGAGAAGAGACCCAGTACTTC.

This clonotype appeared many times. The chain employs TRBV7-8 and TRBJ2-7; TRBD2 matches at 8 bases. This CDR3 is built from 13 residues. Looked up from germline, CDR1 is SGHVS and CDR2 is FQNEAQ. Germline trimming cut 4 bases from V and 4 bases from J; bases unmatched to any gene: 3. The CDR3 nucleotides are TGTGCCAGCAGCTCACTAGCGGCTTACGAGCAGTACTTC. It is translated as CASSSLAAYEQYF.

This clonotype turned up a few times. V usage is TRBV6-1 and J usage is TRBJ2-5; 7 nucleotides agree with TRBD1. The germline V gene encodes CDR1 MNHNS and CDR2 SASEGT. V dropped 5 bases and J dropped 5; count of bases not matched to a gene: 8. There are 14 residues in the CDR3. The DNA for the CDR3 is TGTGCCAGCAGTTTTTACAGGGGAATGGAGACCCAGTACTTC. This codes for CASSFYRGMETQYF.